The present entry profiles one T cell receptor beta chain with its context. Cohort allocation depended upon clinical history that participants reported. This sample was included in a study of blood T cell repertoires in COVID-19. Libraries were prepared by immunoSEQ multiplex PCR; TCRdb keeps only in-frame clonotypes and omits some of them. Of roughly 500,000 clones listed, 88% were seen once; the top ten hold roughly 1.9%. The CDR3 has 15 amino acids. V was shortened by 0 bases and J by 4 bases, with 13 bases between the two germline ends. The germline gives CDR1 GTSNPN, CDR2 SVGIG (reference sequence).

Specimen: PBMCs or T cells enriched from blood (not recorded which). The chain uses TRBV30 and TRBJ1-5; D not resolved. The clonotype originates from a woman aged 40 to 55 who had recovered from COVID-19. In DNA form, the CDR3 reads TGTGCCTGGAGTGTACTGGGTGAGCGAAATCAGCCCCAGCATTTT. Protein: CAWSVLGERNQPQHF.